The rows below give T cell receptor beta chains drawn from one sample of a study of T cell responses to AZD1222 COVID-19 vaccine. The assay was immunoSEQ multiplex PCR, and TCRdb's table has in-frame clones only and misses some. Of some 150,000 clones detected, roughly nine tenths appear once; the ten largest clones hold about 7%. The sample in question was peripheral blood, obtained after recovery from COVID-19. These receptors were collected from an adult who had recovered from COVID-19. The CDR3 runs from the conserved cysteine through the conserved F or W. The D gene is left open where the match is weak. Not all rows give a size; the values are once, few, many and, for expanded clones, a class.

CASSSSLGQPQHF	TGTGCCAGCAGCTCCTCCCTTGGTCAGCCCCAGCATTTT	-	TRBV11-2	TRBJ1-5	-
CASGVSGSRNTEAFF	TGTGCCAGCGGTGTTAGTGGTTCGCGGAACACTGAAGCTTTCTTT	-	TRBV28	TRBJ1-1	-
CSATPHAEAFF	TGCAGTGCCACACCGCACGCTGAAGCTTTCTTT	-	TRBV20-1	TRBJ1-1	-
CASSPKAGGANYGYTF	TGTGCCAGCAGCCCTAAGGCGGGGGGGGCCAACTATGGCTACACCTTC	few	TRBV27	TRBJ1-2	-
CASSQVARVGETQYF	TGCGCCAGCAGCCAAGTGGCGCGGGTAGGGGAGACCCAGTACTTC	-	TRBV4-3	TRBJ2-5	-
CASSLKYRGLENEQFF	TGTGCCAGCAGCTTAAAATACAGGGGGCTTGAGAATGAGCAGTTCTTC	-	TRBV7-8	TRBJ2-1	TRBD1
CAIRLDRGNTEAFF	TGTGCCATCAGGTTGGACAGGGGTAACACTGAAGCTTTCTTT	-	TRBV10-3	TRBJ1-1	TRBD1
CASSQGSAVGAATNEKLFF	TGTGCCAGCAGCCAAGGTTCAGCTGTTGGGGCGGCCACTAATGAAAAACTGTTTTTT	-	TRBV4-2	TRBJ1-4	-
CASSLEGVLNYGYTF	TGTGCCAGTAGTTTGGAGGGGGTTCTAAACTATGGCTACACCTTC	-	TRBV19	TRBJ1-2	-
CASSHRQGRTEAFF	TGTGCCAGCAGCCATCGACAGGGGCGCACTGAAGCTTTCTTT	-	TRBV3-1/TRBV3-2	TRBJ1-1	TRBD1
CASSQVTAGGPYEQYF	TGCGCCAGCAGCCAAGTCACTGCGGGGGGCCCCTACGAGCAGTACTTC	-	TRBV4-1	TRBJ2-7	TRBD2
CASSPSTGGTEAFF	TGTGCCAGCTCACCAAGTACAGGGGGCACTGAAGCTTTCTTT	-	TRBV18	TRBJ1-1	TRBD1
CASSQPGRGVPNEQFF	TGTGCCAGCAGCCAGCCAGGGCGGGGGGTCCCCAATGAGCAGTTCTTC	-	TRBV4-2	TRBJ2-1	TRBD2
CASSPGENIQYF	TGCGCCAGCAGCCCCGGCGAAAACATTCAGTACTTC	-	TRBV4-1	TRBJ2-4	-
CASTADWADNTEAFF	TGCGCCAGCACCGCTGATTGGGCGGACAACACTGAAGCTTTCTTT	-	TRBV4-3	TRBJ1-1	-